The 5 T cell receptor beta chains in this list originate from one sample, sequenced in a study of spatial heterogeneity in lung cancer. Each CDR3 protein is one row after TCRdb ran MiXCR on the 5' RACE reads. The sample lists 9,000 or so distinct CDR3 sequences, roughly 4.7% occurring once. Study-wide results and caveats: Within tumors, counts of expanded alpha and beta TCRs tracked tumor mutation counts.

Time point reported: sample taken at primary tumor resection. The antigens for these receptors are not known. The input for sequencing was lung tumor tissue, taken at surgery. The receptor source for this set is a female donor with early-stage non-small cell lung cancer.

This clonotype was seen at least ten times. This sequence joins TRBV2 and TRBJ2-1, with 7 bases matching TRBD2. The germline V gene has CDR1 SNHLY and CDR2 FYNNEI. The CDR3 has 14 amino acids. V trimming: 5 bases; J trimming: 6 bases; junction bases outside the gene matches: 7. CDR3 in amino acids: CASSQPAGPNEQFF. The CDR3 DNA follows: TGTGCCAGCAGTCAACCAGCGGGACCCAATGAGCAGTTCTTC.

This clonotype rates as medium-sized. The CDR3 loop reads CATSRDRGAREQFF. The CDR3 DNA reads as TGTGCCACCAGCAGAGATCGGGGAGCACGGGAGCAGTTCTTC. The rearrangement links TRBV15 to TRBJ2-1; possible D gene TRBD2, 5 bases. CDR3 length: 14 residues. Trimming removed 0 bases at V and 10 bases at J, with 13 bases between. Germline V gene sequence: CDR1 LNHNV, CDR2 YYDKDF (reference sequence).

This clonotype is labeled as medium-sized. The rearrangement joins TRBV10-3 to TRBJ2-3; D is uncertain. CDR3 length: 15 residues. Trimming stripped 3 bases from V and 0 bases from J, with 10 bases between. The V gene's germline CDR1 is ENHRY and CDR2 SYGVKD. The chain's CDR3 is CAISDDGSSTDTQYF. Here the CDR3 DNA reads TGTGCCATCAGTGATGACGGCTCAAGCACAGATACGCAGTATTTT.

This clonotype was seen only a few times. V is TRBV4-2 and J is TRBJ1-2; TRBD1 aligns across 7 bases. The CDR3 is 14 amino acids. V was pared by 8 bases and J by 1 base, with 7 bases of the junction left unmatched. Germline lookup yields CDR1 LGHNA and CDR2 YNFKEQ. The DNA for the CDR3 is TGTGCCAGCGGGTCAAGGGGGCTTAACTATGGCTACACCTTC. It encodes CASGSRGLNYGYTF.

In its sample, this clonotype was seen many times. The chain couples TRBV2 to TRBJ2-1, with D unclear. Germline V CDR1 and CDR2: SNHLY, FYNNEI. The CDR3 has 12 residues. V shed 5 bases and J shed 10 bases, with 12 bases lying between them. The CDR3 DNA follows: TGTGCCAGCAGTTGGAGTGACTCCGAGCAGTTCTTC. Its protein product is CASSWSDSEQFF.